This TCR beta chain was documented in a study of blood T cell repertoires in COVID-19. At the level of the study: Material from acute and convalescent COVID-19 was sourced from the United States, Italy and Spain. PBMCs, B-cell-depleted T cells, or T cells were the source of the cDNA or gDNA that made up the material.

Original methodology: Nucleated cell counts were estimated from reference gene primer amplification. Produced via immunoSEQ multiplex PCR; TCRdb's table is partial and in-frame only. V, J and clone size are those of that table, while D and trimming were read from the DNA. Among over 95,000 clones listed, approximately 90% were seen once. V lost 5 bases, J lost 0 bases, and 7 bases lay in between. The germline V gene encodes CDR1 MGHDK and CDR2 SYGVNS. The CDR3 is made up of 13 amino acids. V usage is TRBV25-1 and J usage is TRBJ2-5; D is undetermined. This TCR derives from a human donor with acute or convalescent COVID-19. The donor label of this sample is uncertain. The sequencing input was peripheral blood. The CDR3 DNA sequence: TGTGCCAGCAGTCCTCCGTACCAAGAGACCCAGTACTTC. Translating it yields CASSPPYQETQYF.